These T cell receptor beta chains were read from a single sample in a study of blood T cell repertoires in COVID-19. TCRdb's table, derived via immunoSEQ multiplex PCR, lists solely in-frame clones and lacks some. The sample carries some 110,000 clones, 85% recorded once. The specimen was peripheral blood. The receptors were gathered from a man aged 50-60 years with acute or convalescent COVID-19. The CDR3 runs from the conserved cysteine through the conserved F or W. A D gene is named only where the DNA matches it firmly. Not all rows give a size; the values are once, few, many and, for expanded clones, a class.

abundance: .; len: 12; d_gene: .; v_gene: TRBV11-3; j_gene: TRBJ1-1; CDR3nt: TGTGCCAGCAGCTTACGGAGCACTGAAGCTTTCTTT; CDR3aa: CASSLRSTEAFF
abundance: .; len: 13; d_gene: TRBD1; v_gene: TRBV6-5; j_gene: TRBJ1-1; CDR3nt: TGTGCCAGCGACAGGGGGCAGAACACTGAAGCTTTCTTT; CDR3aa: CASDRGQNTEAFF
abundance: once; len: 17; d_gene: TRBD1; v_gene: TRBV27; j_gene: TRBJ1-2; CDR3nt: TGTGCCAGCAGTCGACGGGATCGGACAGGGCCCCGCTATGGCTACACCTTC; CDR3aa: CASSRRDRTGPRYGYTF
abundance: .; len: 17; d_gene: TRBD1; v_gene: TRBV5-1; j_gene: TRBJ1-1; CDR3nt: TGCGCCAGCAGCTTGGGAGGGACAGGGGGCTTTGGTACTGAAGCTTTCTTT; CDR3aa: CASSLGGTGGFGTEAFF
abundance: many; len: 15; d_gene: .; v_gene: TRBV20-1; j_gene: TRBJ2-5; CDR3nt: TGCAGTGCTAGTTGGGGCGGGACCTCTCAAGAGACCCAGTACTTC; CDR3aa: CSASWGGTSQETQYF
abundance: .; len: 15; d_gene: .; v_gene: TRBV5-1; j_gene: TRBJ1-4; CDR3nt: TGCGCCAGCGGACCCACAGGGCTTACTAATGAAAAACTGTTTTTT; CDR3aa: CASGPTGLTNEKLFF
abundance: .; len: 13; d_gene: TRBD1; v_gene: TRBV7-2; j_gene: TRBJ2-7; CDR3nt: TGTGCCAGCAGCCGTACAGGGGGCGTCGAGCAGTACTTC; CDR3aa: CASSRTGGVEQYF
abundance: .; len: 14; d_gene: TRBD2; v_gene: TRBV5-1; j_gene: TRBJ2-1; CDR3nt: TGCGCCAGCGGTCCGGGACTAGCGGGAGTCGAGCAGTTCTTC; CDR3aa: CASGPGLAGVEQFF
abundance: .; len: 15; d_gene: .; v_gene: TRBV2; j_gene: TRBJ2-7; CDR3nt: TGTGCCAGCGAAGTAGCGGGACAGGGATTGTTCGAGCAGTACTTC; CDR3aa: CASEVAGQGLFEQYF
abundance: .; len: 16; d_gene: TRBD1; v_gene: TRBV7-9; j_gene: TRBJ1-5; CDR3nt: TGTGCCAGCAGCTTAGTAGGGACAGGGAGGAATCAGCCCCAGCATTTT; CDR3aa: CASSLVGTGRNQPQHF
abundance: .; len: 15; d_gene: TRBD2; v_gene: TRBV27; j_gene: TRBJ2-1; CDR3nt: TGTGCCAGCAGTTTATGGTTGACTAGCTCCAATGAGCAGTTCTTC; CDR3aa: CASSLWLTSSNEQFF
abundance: once; len: 18; d_gene: .; v_gene: TRBV6-1; j_gene: TRBJ1-6; CDR3nt: TGTGCCAGCAGTGAAGCGAGCTGGGGGCGTCAGTATAATTCACCCCTCCACTTT; CDR3aa: CASSEASWGRQYNSPLHF
abundance: .; len: 13; d_gene: TRBD1; v_gene: TRBV12-3/TRBV12-4; j_gene: TRBJ1-2; CDR3nt: TGTGCCAGCACCACAGGGGGCGGCTATGGCTACACCTTC; CDR3aa: CASTTGGGYGYTF
abundance: .; len: 15; d_gene: TRBD2; v_gene: TRBV28; j_gene: TRBJ2-5; CDR3nt: TGTGCCAGCAACGGACTAGCGGCCAACCAAGAGACCCAGTACTTC; CDR3aa: CASNGLAANQETQYF
abundance: .; len: 16; d_gene: TRBD2; v_gene: TRBV9; j_gene: TRBJ2-5; CDR3nt: TGTGCCAGCAGCGTTGGCGGGAGGACAATCCAAGAGACCCAGTACTTC; CDR3aa: CASSVGGRTIQETQYF
abundance: .; len: 15; d_gene: TRBD1; v_gene: TRBV6-5; j_gene: TRBJ2-2; CDR3nt: TGTGCCAGCAGGTTCACAGGGGCGGACACCGGGGAGCTGTTTTTT; CDR3aa: CASRFTGADTGELFF
abundance: .; len: 14; d_gene: .; v_gene: TRBV2; j_gene: TRBJ1-2; CDR3nt: TGTGCCAGCACCCTAAGGGTAGGGGCACGGGGCTACACCTTC; CDR3aa: CASTLRVGARGYTF
abundance: .; len: 16; d_gene: TRBD1; v_gene: TRBV18; j_gene: TRBJ2-5; CDR3nt: TGTGCCAGCTCACCACTTGGACAGGGGAGTCAAGAGACCCAGTACTTC; CDR3aa: CASSPLGQGSQETQYF
abundance: .; len: 16; d_gene: .; v_gene: TRBV4-1; j_gene: TRBJ1-6; CDR3nt: TGCGCCAGCAGCCAAGATGTTTGGCAGTATAATTCACCCCTCCACTTT; CDR3aa: CASSQDVWQYNSPLHF
abundance: .; len: 14; d_gene: TRBD1; v_gene: TRBV27; j_gene: TRBJ2-7; CDR3nt: TGTGCCAGCAGTTTTACAGGGGCAAGCTACGAGCAGTACTTC; CDR3aa: CASSFTGASYEQYF
abundance: .; len: 13; d_gene: TRBD2; v_gene: TRBV5-4; j_gene: TRBJ2-1; CDR3nt: TGTGCCTGGACTAGCGGGAGTTACAATGAGCAGTTCTTC; CDR3aa: CAWTSGSYNEQFF
abundance: few; len: 14; d_gene: TRBD1; v_gene: TRBV6-5; j_gene: TRBJ1-3; CDR3nt: TGTGCCAGCAGTTCCGGACAGGGAACGAACACCATATATTTT; CDR3aa: CASSSGQGTNTIYF
abundance: .; len: 15; d_gene: .; v_gene: TRBV29-1; j_gene: TRBJ2-5; CDR3nt: TGCAGCGTTGTCTTCCAGGCGAATGCGCAAGAGACCCAGTACTTC; CDR3aa: CSVVFQANAQETQYF
abundance: .; len: 16; d_gene: TRBD2; v_gene: TRBV5-1; j_gene: TRBJ2-1; CDR3nt: TGCGCCAGCAGCTTCCCAGCGGGAGAACCATACAATGAGCAGTTCTTC; CDR3aa: CASSFPAGEPYNEQFF
abundance: .; len: 11; d_gene: .; v_gene: TRBV6-5; j_gene: TRBJ1-1; CDR3nt: TGTGCCAGCAACAGGGACACTGAAGCTTTCTTT; CDR3aa: CASNRDTEAFF
abundance: .; len: 14; d_gene: TRBD1; v_gene: TRBV10-3; j_gene: TRBJ1-3; CDR3nt: TGTGCCATCTCTGGACAGGGGAAGAGAAGCACCATATATTTT; CDR3aa: CAISGQGKRSTIYF
abundance: .; len: 11; d_gene: .; v_gene: TRBV12-3/TRBV12-4; j_gene: TRBJ1-2; CDR3nt: TGTGCCAGCAGTTTAAATAGTGGCTACACCTTC; CDR3aa: CASSLNSGYTF
abundance: .; len: 15; d_gene: .; v_gene: TRBV3-1/TRBV3-2; j_gene: TRBJ1-2; CDR3nt: TGTGCCAGCAGCCAAGGCGCCCTTACGGGCTATGGCTACACCTTC; CDR3aa: CASSQGALTGYGYTF
abundance: .; len: 18; d_gene: .; v_gene: TRBV6-4; j_gene: TRBJ2-3; CDR3nt: TGTGCCAGCAGTGACTCGGTACTAGATCTCTTTATACCGGATACGCAGTATTTT; CDR3aa: CASSDSVLDLFIPDTQYF
abundance: .; len: 13; d_gene: .; v_gene: TRBV30; j_gene: TRBJ1-2; CDR3nt: TGTGCCTGGAGTGTACCCCAGGGCTATGGCTACACCTTC; CDR3aa: CAWSVPQGYGYTF
abundance: .; len: 12; d_gene: .; v_gene: TRBV28; j_gene: TRBJ2-1; CDR3nt: TGTGCCAGCAGTTTATTTATCGATGAGCAGTTCTTC; CDR3aa: CASSLFIDEQFF
abundance: .; len: 13; d_gene: .; v_gene: TRBV30; j_gene: TRBJ2-3; CDR3nt: TGTGCCTGGGGCTATTTGAGCACAGATACGCAGTATTTT; CDR3aa: CAWGYLSTDTQYF
abundance: few; len: 15; d_gene: TRBD2; v_gene: TRBV7-8; j_gene: TRBJ2-1; CDR3nt: TGTGCCAGCAGCTTAGTTGCTAGCGGGGGCAATGAGCAGTTCTTC; CDR3aa: CASSLVASGGNEQFF
abundance: few; len: 13; d_gene: .; v_gene: TRBV3-1/TRBV3-2; j_gene: TRBJ1-5; CDR3nt: TGTGCCAGCAGCCAAGGAGGGGGTCAGCCCCAGCATTTT; CDR3aa: CASSQGGGQPQHF
abundance: once; len: 16; d_gene: TRBD2; v_gene: TRBV9; j_gene: TRBJ2-7; CDR3nt: TGTGCCAGCAGCGTAGGTGTGACTAGCGGGAGCAAGGGGCAGTACTTC; CDR3aa: CASSVGVTSGSKGQYF
abundance: .; len: 14; d_gene: .; v_gene: TRBV3-1/TRBV3-2; j_gene: TRBJ1-5; CDR3nt: TGTGCCAGCAGCCGTGGGCATAGCAATCAGCCCCAGCATTTT; CDR3aa: CASSRGHSNQPQHF
abundance: once; len: 15; d_gene: .; v_gene: TRBV11-2; j_gene: TRBJ2-3; CDR3nt: TGTGCCAGCAGCTTGTACAAAGGGGCCACAGATACGCAGTATTTT; CDR3aa: CASSLYKGATDTQYF
abundance: .; len: 14; d_gene: .; v_gene: TRBV7-9; j_gene: TRBJ1-4; CDR3nt: TGTGCCAGCAGCCTTCCACGGGGGGCGGAAAAACTGTTTTTT; CDR3aa: CASSLPRGAEKLFF
abundance: .; len: 15; d_gene: TRBD1; v_gene: TRBV30; j_gene: TRBJ2-5; CDR3nt: TGTGCCTGGAGCTCCCCAGGGACAGGAGGACAGACCCAGTACTTC; CDR3aa: CAWSSPGTGGQTQYF
abundance: .; len: 15; d_gene: TRBD2; v_gene: TRBV7-6; j_gene: TRBJ2-5; CDR3nt: TGTGCCAGCAGCTTCACTAGCGGATACCAAGAGACCCAGTACTTC; CDR3aa: CASSFTSGYQETQYF
abundance: few; len: 15; d_gene: .; v_gene: TRBV9; j_gene: TRBJ2-2; CDR3nt: TGTGCCAGCAGCGTGGTGGGGGGAGGCACCGGGGAGCTGTTTTTT; CDR3aa: CASSVVGGGTGELFF